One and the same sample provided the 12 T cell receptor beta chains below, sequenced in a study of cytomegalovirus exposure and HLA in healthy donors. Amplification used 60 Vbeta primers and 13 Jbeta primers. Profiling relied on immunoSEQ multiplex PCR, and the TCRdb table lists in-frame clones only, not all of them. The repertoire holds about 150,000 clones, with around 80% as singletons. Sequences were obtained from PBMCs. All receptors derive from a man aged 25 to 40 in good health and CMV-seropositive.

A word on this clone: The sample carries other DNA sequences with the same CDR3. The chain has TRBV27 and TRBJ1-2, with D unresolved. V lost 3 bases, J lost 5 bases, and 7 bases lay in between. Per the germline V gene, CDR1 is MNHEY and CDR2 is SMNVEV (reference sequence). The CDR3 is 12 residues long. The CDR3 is CASSLAGYGYTF. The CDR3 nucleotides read TGTGCCAGCAGTTTGGCGGGGTATGGCTACACCTTC.

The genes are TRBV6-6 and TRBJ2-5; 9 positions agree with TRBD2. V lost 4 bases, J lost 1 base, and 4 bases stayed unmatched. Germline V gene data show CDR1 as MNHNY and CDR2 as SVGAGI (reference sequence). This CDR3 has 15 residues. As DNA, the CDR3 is TGTGCCAGCAGTTTAGCGGGGGAGTCCCAAGAGACCCAGTACTTC. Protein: CASSLAGESQETQYF.

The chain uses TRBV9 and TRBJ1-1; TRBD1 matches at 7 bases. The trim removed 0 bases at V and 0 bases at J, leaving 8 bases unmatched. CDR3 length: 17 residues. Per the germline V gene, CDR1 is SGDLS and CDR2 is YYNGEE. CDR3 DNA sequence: TGTGCCAGCAGCGTAGGAAATAGACAGGGATTGAACACTGAAGCTTTCTTT. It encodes CASSVGNRQGLNTEAFF.

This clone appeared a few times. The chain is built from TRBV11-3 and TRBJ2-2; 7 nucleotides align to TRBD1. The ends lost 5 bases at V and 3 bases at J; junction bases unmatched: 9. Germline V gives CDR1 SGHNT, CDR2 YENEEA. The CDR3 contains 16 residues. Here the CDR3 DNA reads TGTGCCAGCAGCCTTTACTCGGACAGGTACACCGGGGAGCTGTTTTTT. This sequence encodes CASSLYSDRYTGELFF. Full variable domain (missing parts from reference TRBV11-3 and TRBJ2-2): EAGVVQSPRYKIIEKKQPVAFWCNPISGHNTLYWYLQNLGQGPELLIRYENEEAVDDSQLPKDRFSAERLKGVDSTLKIQPAELGDSAVYLCASSLYSDRYTGELFFGEGSRLTVL.

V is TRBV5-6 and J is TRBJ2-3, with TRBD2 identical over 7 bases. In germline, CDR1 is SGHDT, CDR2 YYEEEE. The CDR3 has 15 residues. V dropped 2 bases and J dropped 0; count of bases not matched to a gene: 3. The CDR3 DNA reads TGTGCCAGCAGCTTCCGGGAGGCAAGCACAGATACGCAGTATTTT. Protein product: CASSFREASTDTQYF.

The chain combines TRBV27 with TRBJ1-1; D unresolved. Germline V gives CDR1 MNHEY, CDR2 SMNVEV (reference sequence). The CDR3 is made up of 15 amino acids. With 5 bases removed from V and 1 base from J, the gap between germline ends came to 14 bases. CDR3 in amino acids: CASSGLSGWNTEAFF. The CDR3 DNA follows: TGTGCCAGCAGTGGACTTTCCGGGTGGAACACTGAAGCTTTCTTT.

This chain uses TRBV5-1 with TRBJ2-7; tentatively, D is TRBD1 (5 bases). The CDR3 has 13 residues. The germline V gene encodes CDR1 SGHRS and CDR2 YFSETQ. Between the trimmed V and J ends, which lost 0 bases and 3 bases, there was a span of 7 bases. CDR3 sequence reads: CASSLATDYEQYF. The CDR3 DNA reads TGCGCCAGCAGCTTGGCGACAGACTACGAGCAGTACTTC.

CDR3 sequence: CASSLGTGYQETQYF. Here the CDR3 DNA reads TGTGCCAGCAGCTTAGGGACTGGTTACCAAGAGACCCAGTACTTC. The chain carries TRBV7-3 and TRBJ2-5; maybe TRBD2 (6 bases). Trimming took off 2 bases at V and 0 bases at J, with 10 bases between the two ends. The CDR3 is 15 amino acids. Germline V gene lookup returns CDR1 SGHTA and CDR2 FQGTGA.

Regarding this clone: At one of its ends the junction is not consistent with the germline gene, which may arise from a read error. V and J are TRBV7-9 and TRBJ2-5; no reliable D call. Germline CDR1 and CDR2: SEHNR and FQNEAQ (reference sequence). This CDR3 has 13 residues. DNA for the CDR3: TGTTCCAGCAGCTTCACGGGCCAAGAGACCCAGTACTTC. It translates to CSSSFTGQETQYF.

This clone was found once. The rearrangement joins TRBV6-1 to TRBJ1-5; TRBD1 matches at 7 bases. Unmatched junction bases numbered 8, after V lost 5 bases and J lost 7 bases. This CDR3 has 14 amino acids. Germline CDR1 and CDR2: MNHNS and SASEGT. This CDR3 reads CASSIGGGRQPQHF. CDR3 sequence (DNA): TGTGCCAGCAGTATTGGAGGGGGCAGGCAGCCCCAGCATTTT.

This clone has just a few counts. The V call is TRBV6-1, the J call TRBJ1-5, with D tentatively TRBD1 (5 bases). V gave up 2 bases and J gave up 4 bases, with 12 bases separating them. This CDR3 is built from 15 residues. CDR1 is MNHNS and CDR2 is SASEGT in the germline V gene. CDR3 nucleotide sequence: TGTGCCAGCAGTGAACAGCAGGGATCGAATCAGCCCCAGCATTTT. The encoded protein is CASSEQQGSNQPQHF.

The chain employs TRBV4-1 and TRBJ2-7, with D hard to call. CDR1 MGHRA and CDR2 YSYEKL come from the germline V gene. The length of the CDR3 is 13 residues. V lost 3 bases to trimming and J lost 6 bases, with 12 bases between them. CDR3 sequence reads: CASSHPGGTEQYF. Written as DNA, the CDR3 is TGCGCCAGCAGCCACCCCGGCGGAACCGAGCAGTACTTC.